Below, 14 T cell receptor beta chains from the same sample are listed, as sequenced in a study of cytomegalovirus exposure and HLA in healthy donors. Use of 60 Vbeta and 13 Jbeta primers characterized the PCR. Clones were sequenced by immunoSEQ multiplex PCR, and TCRdb holds only the in-frame ones, with some missing. The sample consists of around 120,000 clones, under 80% of them appearing once. Sample: PBMCs. These receptors originate from a man aged 60 to 69 in good health and CMV-seropositive.

This clone was seen a handful of times. The V gene is TRBV27, the J gene TRBJ2-7; TRBD1 matches 7 bases. The CDR3 runs to 15 residues. The germline CDR1 and CDR2 sequences are MNHEY and SMNVEV (reference sequence). The trim removed 6 bases at V and 2 bases at J, leaving 10 bases unmatched. The CDR3 nucleotides are TGTGCCAGCAGCCTAGGGGGCAGGACTCCCTACGAGCAGTACTTC. Amino acid sequence: CASSLGGRTPYEQYF.

Regarding this clone: One end of the junction varies from germline; a read error may be responsible. Within the sample, other DNA sequences also encode this same CDR3. The chain employs TRBV27 and TRBJ1-3; possible D gene TRBD1, 5 bases. Looked up from germline, CDR1 is MNHEY and CDR2 is SMNVEV (reference sequence). The CDR3 has 15 residues. CDR3: CASSLWAGNIGTIYF. CDR3 DNA sequence: TGTGCTAGCAGTTTATGGGCAGGGAACATCGGCACCATATATTTT.

This chain joins TRBV6-5 and TRBJ1-2; TRBD1 matches at 8 bases. The CDR3 totals 13 residues. J lost 5 bases, V lost 6 bases, and 5 bases had no gene match. CDR1 is MNHEY and CDR2 is SVGAGI in the germline V gene. The CDR3 region has the DNA TGTGCCAGCAGATTAACAGGGGGATATGGCTACACCTTC. Translating it yields CASRLTGGYGYTF.

The V and J genes are TRBV7-8 and TRBJ1-5, with D tentatively TRBD1 (5 bases). Trimming removed 4 bases from V and 0 bases from J, with 13 bases in between. In germline, CDR1 is SGHVS, CDR2 FQNEAQ. The CDR3 has 16 amino acids. This CDR3 reads CASSSRPDISNQPQHF. DNA of the CDR3: TGTGCCAGCAGCTCACGACCGGACATTAGCAATCAGCCCCAGCATTTT.

The V call is TRBV5-1, the J call TRBJ2-3, with 12 nucleotides matching TRBD2. CDR1 is SGHRS, CDR2 YFSETQ, per germline. The V segment lost 4 bases and the J segment 0 bases; nucleotides outside the gene matches: 3. The CDR3 is 16 amino acids. Here the CDR3 reads CASSIGLAGSTDTQYF. The DNA for the CDR3 is TGCGCCAGCAGCATCGGACTAGCGGGGAGCACAGATACGCAGTATTTT.

The V gene is TRBV6-1, the J gene TRBJ2-2, with 11 bases matching TRBD1. The CDR3 sequence is 14 residues long. Trimming at V came to 6 bases and at J to 9 bases, leaving 6 bases not matched to a gene. Germline V gene lookup returns CDR1 MNHNS and CDR2 SASEGT. As DNA, the CDR3 is TGTGCCAGCAGGGACAGGGGGCGAGGAAGGGAGCTGTTTTTT. This sequence encodes CASRDRGRGRELFF.

V gene TRBV29-1 combines with J gene TRBJ1-2, with TRBD1 matching over 9 bases. V was clipped by 7 bases and J by 5 bases; unmatched bases: 8. The length of the CDR3 is 13 residues. Germline CDR1 is SQVTM and CDR2 is ANQGSEA. For the CDR3, the DNA is TGCAGCGCTCTTAGACAGGGGGGATATGGCTACACCTTC. Translation gives CSALRQGGYGYTF.

In this sample, this clone turned up once. The gene calls are TRBV6-5 and TRBJ1-1; 11 bases align to TRBD1. Per the germline V gene, CDR1 is MNHEY and CDR2 is SVGAGI. This CDR3 has 13 residues. The V and J ends lost 6 bases and 9 bases, in that order; junction bases with no gene match: 6. This CDR3 is CASSDGTGGKAFF. The DNA of the CDR3 is TGTGCCAGCAGCGATGGGACAGGGGGTAAAGCTTTCTTT.

V gene TRBV18 combines with J gene TRBJ2-1; 10 bases align to TRBD2. The germline V gene has CDR1 KGHSH and CDR2 LQKENI. The V gene end was trimmed by 6 bases and the J gene end by 4 bases; junction bases not matched to a gene: 9. The CDR3 spans 16 residues. This CDR3 reads CASSPPASGRYNEQFF. CDR3 in DNA: TGTGCCAGCTCGCCTCCTGCTAGCGGGAGATACAATGAGCAGTTCTTC.

V and J are TRBV9 and TRBJ1-1, with 8 bases matching TRBD1. This CDR3 contains 16 residues. Looked up from germline, CDR1 is SGDLS and CDR2 is YYNGEE. The V segment lost 2 bases and the J segment 5 bases; nucleotides outside the gene matches: 11. The CDR3 reads CASSVGPTGGRTEAFF. The CDR3 DNA is TGTGCCAGCAGCGTCGGCCCCACAGGGGGGAGGACTGAAGCTTTCTTT.

The chain uses TRBV27 and TRBJ2-1, with TRBD1 matching over 7 bases. Germline V gives CDR1 MNHEY, CDR2 SMNVEV (reference sequence). V trimming: 0 bases; J trimming: 8 bases; junction bases outside the gene matches: 10. This CDR3 is 16 amino acids long. The CDR3 loop is CASSLSGGSTGYEQFF. DNA for the CDR3: TGTGCCAGCAGTTTATCTGGCGGATCGACAGGGTATGAGCAGTTCTTC.

The gene calls are TRBV6-1 and TRBJ1-5; the D gene is possibly TRBD1 (5 bases). This CDR3 region has 15 residues. Trimming shortened V by 7 bases and J by 2 bases, and 15 bases separated the two germline ends. Germline CDR1 reads MNHNS; CDR2 reads SASEGT. The CDR3 spells CASISTGGGNQPQHF. For the CDR3, the DNA is TGTGCCAGCATCTCAACGGGGGGAGGCAATCAGCCCCAGCATTTT.

The chain recombines TRBV6-1 with TRBJ2-1; TRBD2 is a possible D gene (5 bases). The V end was cut by 2 bases, the J end by 4 bases, with 9 bases between. The CDR3 spans 14 residues. Germline V gene data show CDR1 as MNHNS and CDR2 as SASEGT. CDR3 coding DNA: TGTGCCAGCAGTGAAACGGGGATATACAATGAGCAGTTCTTC. It translates to CASSETGIYNEQFF.

The rearrangement links TRBV7-8 to TRBJ2-7; 10 positions match TRBD2. This CDR3 is built from 16 residues. Trimming removed 5 bases from V and 0 bases from J; junction bases left unmatched: 7. Looked up from germline, CDR1 is SGHVS and CDR2 is FQNEAQ. CDR3 bases: TGTGCCAGCAGCCTCCTTAGCGGGGGGAACTCCTACGAGCAGTACTTC. It encodes CASSLLSGGNSYEQYF.